This T cell receptor (beta chain) was sequenced in a study of T cell repertoires in aging, cancer and after chemotherapy. Findings and limits, study-wide: No conclusions about immunological memory after chemotherapy can be drawn from the repertoire data.

TCR beta rearrangements were amplified from peripheral blood genomic DNA. The trim removed 6 bases at V and 8 bases at J, leaving 10 bases unmatched. Germline values: CDR1 SGHDT, CDR2 YYEEEE. CDR3 size: 14 residues. A word on this clonotype: The target antigen is unknown.

A mixed TRB-A/B primer pool amplified rearranged TRB by multiplex touch-down PCR. TCRdb ran MiXCR on the multiplex PCR reads and lists one entry per CDR3 protein. Of about 10,000 distinct CDR3 sequences listed, around 38% are singletons. The TCR was taken from a human donor in good health. The rearrangement links TRBV5-6 to TRBJ1-4; 7 bases match TRBD1. The sequenced material came from blood. The CDR3 nucleotides read TGTGCCAGCAACCCGACAGGGTTCGGAGAAAAACTGTTTTTT. It yields the protein CASNPTGFGEKLFF. Supplemented by reference TRBV5-6 and TRBJ1-4, the full variable domain reads DAGVTQSPTHLIKTRGQQVTLRCSPKSGHDTVSWYQQALGQGPQFIFQYYEEEERQRGNFPDRFSGHQFPNYSSELNVNALLLGDSALYLCASNPTGFGEKLFFGSGTQLSVL.